A selection of T cell receptor beta chains follows, all from one sample in a study of OX40 agonist ivuxolimab in advanced cancers. Sequenced by immunoSEQ multiplex PCR; TCRdb stores in-frame clones only, minus some. Here the sample spans about 54,000 clones, just under 85% being singletons. Specimen: CD4+ or CD8+ T cells sorted from blood, collected in a trial of the OX40 agonist ivuxolimab. The receptors here all came from an adult with an advanced solid tumor such as melanoma, head and neck, liver or kidney cancer. Each CDR3 is given with its conserved first and last residue. A D gene is named only where the DNA matches it firmly. Clone size is shown for a subset of rows, as once, few, many or a class of expanded clone.

once | NA | TRBJ2-3 | TRBV11-3 | CASSLASTDTQYF | TGTGCCAGCAGCTTAGCGAGCACAGATACGCAGTATTTT
NA | NA | TRBJ1-2 | TRBV15 | CATSITPRDGYTF | TGTGCCACCAGCATTACCCCCCGAGATGGCTACACCTTC
NA | NA | TRBJ1-5 | TRBV19 | CASSIARPINQPQHF | TGTGCCAGTAGTATAGCACGCCCTATCAATCAGCCCCAGCATTTT
NA | NA | TRBJ2-7 | TRBV28 | CASSWDRYEQYF | TGTGCCAGCAGTTGGGACCGTTACGAGCAGTACTTC
few | TRBD1 | TRBJ2-2 | TRBV11-2 | CASSPWTGGTGELFF | TGTGCCAGCAGCCCGTGGACAGGGGGCACCGGGGAGCTGTTTTTT
NA | NA | TRBJ1-2 | TRBV6-5 | CASSYGGGGDYGYTF | TGTGCCAGCAGTTACGGCGGGGGAGGGGACTATGGCTACACCTTC
NA | NA | TRBJ1-4 | TRBV5-6 | CASSYLGGAREKLFF | TGTGCCAGCAGCTATCTCGGGGGCGCACGAGAAAAACTGTTTTTT
once | NA | TRBJ1-1 | TRBV7-9 | CASSLGASYMNTEAFF | TGTGCCAGCAGCTTGGGTGCCAGCTATATGAACACTGAAGCTTTCTTT
few | NA | TRBJ1-6 | TRBV6-1 | CASSESSGGDNSPLHF | TGTGCCAGCAGTGAATCGTCAGGAGGGGATAATTCACCCCTCCACTTT
once | NA | TRBJ2-6 | TRBV5-8 | CASSLGQPSGANVLTF | TGTGCCAGCAGCTTGGGTCAGCCCTCTGGGGCCAACGTCCTGACTTTC
NA | NA | TRBJ1-2 | TRBV7-2 | CASSLTGSGYTF | TGTGCCAGCAGCTTAACAGGGTCTGGCTACACCTTC
once | TRBD1 | TRBJ2-7 | TRBV28 | CASNLEGGRAYEQYF | TGTGCCAGCAATCTCGAAGGGGGCAGAGCCTACGAGCAGTACTTC
NA | NA | TRBJ1-1 | TRBV7-2 | CASSHPNTEAFF | TGTGCCAGCAGCCACCCAAACACTGAAGCTTTCTTT
NA | TRBD2 | TRBJ2-5 | TRBV5-4 | CASSFGTSAQETQYF | TGTGCCAGCAGTTTCGGGACTAGCGCCCAAGAGACCCAGTACTTC
NA | NA | TRBJ2-7 | TRBV2 | CASSESGTAFGGEQYF | TGTGCCAGCAGTGAATCCGGGACCGCCTTTGGGGGCGAGCAGTACTTC
few | NA | TRBJ2-6 | TRBV9 | CASSVWSISGANVLTF | TGTGCCAGCAGCGTATGGTCCATAAGTGGGGCCAACGTCCTGACTTTC
once | TRBD1 | TRBJ1-2 | TRBV19 | CASSADRVEGYTF | TGTGCCAGTAGTGCCGACAGGGTGGAGGGCTACACCTTC
few | NA | TRBJ2-3 | TRBV9 | CASSVDGLEGDTQYF | TGTGCCAGCAGCGTAGATGGGCTCGAGGGAGATACGCAGTATTTT
NA | TRBD1 | TRBJ1-1 | TRBV4-2 | CASSQDQGGSLTEAFF | TGTGCCAGCAGCCAAGATCAGGGGGGCTCGCTTACTGAAGCTTTCTTT
NA | TRBD1 | TRBJ2-7 | TRBV7-9 | CASSPTQGASYEQYF | TGTGCCAGCAGCCCAACACAGGGGGCCTCGTACGAGCAGTACTTC
NA | NA | TRBJ2-2 | TRBV28 | CASTSGEGRPGELFF | TGTGCCAGTACGTCAGGGGAGGGAAGGCCCGGGGAGCTGTTTTTT
NA | NA | TRBJ2-1 | TRBV6-1 | CASTETFNEQFF | TGTGCCAGCACCGAAACCTTCAATGAGCAGTTCTTC
NA | TRBD2 | TRBJ2-5 | TRBV2 | CASSGGGAGQETQYF | TGTGCCAGCAGTGGGGGAGGGGCGGGCCAAGAGACCCAGTACTTC
NA | NA | TRBJ2-7 | TRBV30 | CAWNTGLYEQYF | TGTGCCTGGAACACGGGGCTCTACGAGCAGTACTTC
few | NA | TRBJ2-3 | TRBV11-3 | CASSSPRQISSSTDTQYF | TGTGCCAGCAGCTCACCACGACAGATTTCCTCTAGCACAGATACGCAGTATTTT
NA | NA | TRBJ1-6 | TRBV30 | CAWSVQENSPLHF | TGTGCCTGGAGTGTACAAGAGAATTCACCCCTCCACTTT
NA | NA | TRBJ2-2 | TRBV7-8 | CASSFVGGGELFF | TGTGCCAGCAGCTTTGTGGGGGGAGGGGAGCTGTTTTTT
once | TRBD2 | TRBJ2-7 | TRBV18 | CASSHTTGLAASYEQYF | TGTGCCAGCTCACACACAACGGGACTAGCGGCGTCCTACGAGCAGTACTTC
few | NA | TRBJ2-7 | TRBV7-8 | CASSSAYEQYF | TGTGCCAGCAGCTCGGCCTACGAGCAGTACTTC
NA | NA | TRBJ2-1 | TRBV9 | CASSVPSRGGEQFF | TGTGCCAGCAGCGTACCTTCTAGGGGAGGTGAGCAGTTCTTC
NA | NA | TRBJ2-2 | TRBV5-1 | CASSLGDTGELFF | TGCGCCAGCAGCTTGGGGGACACCGGGGAGCTGTTTTTT
once | NA | TRBJ2-1 | TRBV6-1 | CASSEPGGDDNEQFF | TGTGCCAGCAGTGAGCCCGGAGGGGACGACAATGAGCAGTTCTTC
NA | TRBD1 | TRBJ1-2 | TRBV2 | CASSDMTGGYGYTF | TGTGCCAGCAGTGACATGACAGGGGGCTATGGCTACACCTTC
NA | TRBD1 | TRBJ2-2 | TRBV5-1 | CASSLQTGVTTGELFF | TGCGCCAGCAGCTTACAGACAGGGGTTACCACCGGGGAGCTGTTTTTT
NA | NA | TRBJ1-2 | TRBV28 | CASSLSGTANYGYTF | TGTGCCAGCAGTTTATCGGGGACGGCTAACTATGGCTACACCTTC
NA | NA | TRBJ1-1 | TRBV15 | CATSRDGWRAEAFF | TGTGCCACCAGCAGAGATGGGTGGCGCGCTGAAGCTTTCTTT
NA | NA | TRBJ2-7 | TRBV10-3 | CAISLPSGAEQYF | TGTGCCATCAGCCTCCCGTCGGGGGCCGAGCAGTACTTC
NA | NA | TRBJ2-5 | TRBV2 | CASSRDSDETQYF | TGTGCCAGCAGCCGAGACTCCGACGAGACCCAGTACTTC
once | TRBD1 | TRBJ2-1 | TRBV5-1 | CASSLTGQVNNEQFF | TGCGCCAGCAGCTTGACGGGACAGGTCAACAATGAGCAGTTCTTC
NA | TRBD2 | TRBJ2-1 | TRBV5-1 | CASSSGTSGRGNNEQFF | TGCGCCAGCAGCTCCGGGACTAGCGGGAGAGGTAACAATGAGCAGTTCTTC
NA | NA | TRBJ1-3 | TRBV19 | CASSVYTGDSGNTIYF | TGTGCCAGTAGTGTATATACGGGGGACTCTGGAAACACCATATATTTT
NA | NA | TRBJ1-5 | TRBV25-1 | CASSEFDNQPQHF | TGTGCCAGCAGTGAATTCGACAATCAGCCCCAGCATTTT
NA | TRBD1 | TRBJ2-6 | TRBV18 | CASSPLTQGSSGANVLTF | TGTGCCAGCTCACCGTTGACACAGGGGAGCTCTGGGGCCAACGTCCTGACTTTC
NA | TRBD2 | TRBJ2-1 | TRBV27 | CASSLAGVYNEQFF | TGTGCCAGCAGTCTAGCGGGAGTTTACAATGAGCAGTTCTTC
once | TRBD2 | TRBJ2-3 | TRBV7-2 | CASSFGLAGGTDTQYF | TGTGCCAGCAGCTTCGGACTAGCGGGAGGAACAGATACGCAGTATTTT
NA | NA | TRBJ1-4 | TRBV19 | CASSFLPGPANEKLFF | TGTGCCAGTAGTTTTCTTCCAGGGCCGGCTAATGAAAAACTGTTTTTT
NA | TRBD1 | TRBJ1-5 | TRBV19 | CASSRGGTGIQPQHF | TGTGCCAGTAGTAGGGGGGGGACAGGGATTCAGCCCCAGCATTTT
few | NA | TRBJ2-2 | TRBV5-4 | CASSRDGTGELFF | TGTGCCAGCAGCCGCGACGGCACCGGGGAGCTGTTTTTT
once | NA | TRBJ1-1 | TRBV6-5 | CASSYSRGAWGTEAFF | TGTGCCAGCAGTTACTCTAGGGGCGCCTGGGGGACTGAAGCTTTCTTT
NA | NA | TRBJ1-4 | TRBV5-8 | CASSRDGRFEKLFF | TGTGCCAGCAGCCGGGACGGGAGATTCGAAAAACTGTTTTTT
few | NA | TRBJ1-1 | TRBV5-1 | CASSLDGRPNTEAFF | TGCGCCAGCAGCTTGGATGGACGGCCGAACACTGAAGCTTTCTTT
NA | NA | TRBJ2-5 | TRBV5-1 | CASSLSGVEEETQYF | TGCGCCAGCAGCTTATCAGGGGTTGAGGAAGAGACCCAGTACTTC